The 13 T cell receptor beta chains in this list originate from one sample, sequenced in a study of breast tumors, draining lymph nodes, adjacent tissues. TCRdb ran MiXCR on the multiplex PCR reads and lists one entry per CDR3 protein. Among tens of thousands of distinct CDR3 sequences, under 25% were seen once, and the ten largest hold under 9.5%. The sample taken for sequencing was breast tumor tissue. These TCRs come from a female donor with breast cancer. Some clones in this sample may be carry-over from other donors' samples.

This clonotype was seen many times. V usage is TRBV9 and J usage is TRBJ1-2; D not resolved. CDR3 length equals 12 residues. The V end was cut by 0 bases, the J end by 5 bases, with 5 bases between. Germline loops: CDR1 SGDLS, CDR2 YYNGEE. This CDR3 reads CASSVDSYGYTF. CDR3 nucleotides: TGTGCCAGCAGCGTAGACAGTTATGGCTACACCTTC.

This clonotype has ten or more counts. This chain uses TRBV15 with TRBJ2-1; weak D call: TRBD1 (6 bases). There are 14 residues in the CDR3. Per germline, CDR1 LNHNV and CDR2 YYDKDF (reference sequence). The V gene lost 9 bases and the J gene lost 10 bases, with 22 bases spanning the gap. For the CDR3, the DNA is TGTGCCACTAATGGGGGCAGGTTCCAGGTGGAGCAGTTCTTC. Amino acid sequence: CATNGGRFQVEQFF. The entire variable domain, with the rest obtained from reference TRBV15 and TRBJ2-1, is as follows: DAMVIQNPRYQVTQFGKPVTLSCSQTLNHNVMYWYQQKSSQAPKLLFHYYDKDFNNEADTPDNFQSRRPNTSFCFLDIRSPGLGDTAMYLCATNGGRFQVEQFFGPGTRLTVL.

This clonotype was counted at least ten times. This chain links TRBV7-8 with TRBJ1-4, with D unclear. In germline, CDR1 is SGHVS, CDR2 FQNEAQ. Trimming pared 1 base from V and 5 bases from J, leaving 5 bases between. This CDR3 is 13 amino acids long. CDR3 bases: TGTGCCAGCAGCTTAGGTGCCAATGAAAAACTGTTTTTT. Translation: CASSLGANEKLFF.

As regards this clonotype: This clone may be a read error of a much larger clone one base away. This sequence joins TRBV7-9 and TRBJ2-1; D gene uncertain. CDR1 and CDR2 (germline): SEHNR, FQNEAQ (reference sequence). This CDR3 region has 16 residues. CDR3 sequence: CTSSSTGLSSYNEQFF. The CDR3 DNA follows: TGTACCAGCAGCTCAACGGGCCTTAGCTCCTACAATGAGCAGTTCTTC. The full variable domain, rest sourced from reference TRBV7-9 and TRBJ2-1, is DTGVSQNPRHKITKRGQNVTFRCDPISEHNRLYWYRQTLGQGPEFLTYFQNEAQLEKSRLLSDRFSAERPKGSFSTLEIQRTEQGDSAMYLCTSSSTGLSSYNEQFFGPGTRLTVL.

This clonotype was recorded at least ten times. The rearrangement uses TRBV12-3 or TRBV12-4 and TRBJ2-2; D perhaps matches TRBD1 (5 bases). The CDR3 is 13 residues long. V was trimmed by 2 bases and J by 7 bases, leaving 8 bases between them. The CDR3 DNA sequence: TGTGCCAGCAGTTTAAGTAGGGGCGGGGAGCTGTTTTTT. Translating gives CASSLSRGGELFF.

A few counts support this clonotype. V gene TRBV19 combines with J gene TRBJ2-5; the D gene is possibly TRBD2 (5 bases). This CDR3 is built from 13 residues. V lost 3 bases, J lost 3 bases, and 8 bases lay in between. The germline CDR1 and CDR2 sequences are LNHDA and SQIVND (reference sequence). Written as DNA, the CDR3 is TGTGCCAGTAGTATTGCCGGGGAAGAGACCCAGTACTTC. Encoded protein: CASSIAGEETQYF.

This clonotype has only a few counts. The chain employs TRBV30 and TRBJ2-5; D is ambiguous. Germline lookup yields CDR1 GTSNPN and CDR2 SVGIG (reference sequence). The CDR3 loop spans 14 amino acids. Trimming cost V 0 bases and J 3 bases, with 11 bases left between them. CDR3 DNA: TGTGCCTGGAGTGTGGCAGTCGCCAAAGAGACCCAGTACTTC. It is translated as CAWSVAVAKETQYF.

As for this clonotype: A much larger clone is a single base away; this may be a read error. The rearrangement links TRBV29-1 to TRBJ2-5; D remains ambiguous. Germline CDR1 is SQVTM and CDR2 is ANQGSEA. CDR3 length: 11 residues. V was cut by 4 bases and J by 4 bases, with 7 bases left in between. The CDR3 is CSVAQRETQYF. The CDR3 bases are TGCAGCGTTGCGCAGCGAGAGACCCAGTACTTC. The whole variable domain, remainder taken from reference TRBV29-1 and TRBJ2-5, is SAVISQKPSRDICQRGTSLTIQCQVDSQVTMMFWYRQQPGQSLTLIATANQGSEATYESGFVIDKFPISRPNLTFSTLTVSNMSPEDSSIYLCSVAQRETQYFGPGTRLLVL.

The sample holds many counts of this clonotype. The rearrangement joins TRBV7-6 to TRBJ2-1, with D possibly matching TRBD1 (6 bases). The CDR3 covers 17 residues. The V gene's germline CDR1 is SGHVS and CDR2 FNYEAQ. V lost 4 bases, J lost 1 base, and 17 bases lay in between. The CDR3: CASSSSGTQLSYNEQFF. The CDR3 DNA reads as TGTGCCAGCAGCTCCTCCGGGACACAATTATCCTACAATGAGCAGTTCTTC.

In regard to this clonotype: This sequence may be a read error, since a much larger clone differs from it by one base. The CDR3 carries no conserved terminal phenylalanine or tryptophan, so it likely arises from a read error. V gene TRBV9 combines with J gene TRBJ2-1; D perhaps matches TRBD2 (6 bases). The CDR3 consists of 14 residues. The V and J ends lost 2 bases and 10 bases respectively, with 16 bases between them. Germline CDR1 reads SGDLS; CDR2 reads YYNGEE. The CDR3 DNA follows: TGTGCCAGCAGCGTTCTCCCGGGGCGGGACGAGCAGTTCCTC. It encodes CASSVLPGRDEQFL.

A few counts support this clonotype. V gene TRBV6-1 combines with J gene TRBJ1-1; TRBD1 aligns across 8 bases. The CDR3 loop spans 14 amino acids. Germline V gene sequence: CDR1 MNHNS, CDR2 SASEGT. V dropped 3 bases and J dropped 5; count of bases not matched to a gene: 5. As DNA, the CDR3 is TGTGCCAGCAGTGACGGACAGGGCTGGACTGAAGCTTTCTTT. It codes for CASSDGQGWTEAFF.

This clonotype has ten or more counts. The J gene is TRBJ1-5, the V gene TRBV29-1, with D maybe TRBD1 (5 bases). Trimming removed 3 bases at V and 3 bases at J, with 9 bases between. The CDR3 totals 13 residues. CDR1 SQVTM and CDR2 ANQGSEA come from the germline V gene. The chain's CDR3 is CSVDLGANQPQHF. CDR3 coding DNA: TGCAGCGTTGATTTAGGGGCCAATCAGCCCCAGCATTTT.

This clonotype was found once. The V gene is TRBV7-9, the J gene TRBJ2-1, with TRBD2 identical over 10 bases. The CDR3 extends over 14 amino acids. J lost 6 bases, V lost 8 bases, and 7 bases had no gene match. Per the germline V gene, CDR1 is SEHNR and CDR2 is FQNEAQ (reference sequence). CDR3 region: CASVGVAGGNEQFF. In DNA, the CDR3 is TGTGCCAGCGTCGGGGTAGCGGGAGGCAATGAGCAGTTCTTC. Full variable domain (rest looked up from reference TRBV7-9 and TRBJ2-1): DTGVSQNPRHKITKRGQNVTFRCDPISEHNRLYWYRQTLGQGPEFLTYFQNEAQLEKSRLLSDRFSAERPKGSFSTLEIQRTEQGDSAMYLCASVGVAGGNEQFFGPGTRLTVL.